Below are 8 T cell receptor beta chains sequenced from a single sample in a study of blood T cell repertoires in COVID-19. Using immunoSEQ multiplex PCR, the repertoire was profiled, and TCRdb retains in-frame clones only, with some absent. The table shows some 190,000 clones, with about 80% occurring only once. The material sequenced was PBMCs or T cells enriched from blood (not recorded which). These receptors were taken from a man aged 55 to 70 who had been exposed to COVID-19.

The V gene is TRBV21-1, the J gene TRBJ1-2. TRBV21-1 is flagged as a pseudogene. CDR3 length: 12 amino acids. The CDR3, as DNA: TGTGCCAGCAGCCCCTTCGGGAGTGGCTACACCTTC. It specifies CASSPFGSGYTF.

This clone has more than one count but fewer than ten. V and J are TRBV6-1 and TRBJ1-6, with D maybe TRBD1 (6 bases). V was shortened by 3 bases and J by 10 bases, with 19 bases between the two germline ends. Germline CDR1 and CDR2: MNHNS and SASEGT. The CDR3 is made up of 16 amino acids. CDR3 protein: CASSDSGGALNSPLHF. For the CDR3, the DNA is TGTGCCAGCAGTGATTCCGGGGGGGCTCTCAACTCACCCCTCCACTTT.

V is TRBV7-3 and J is TRBJ1-3, with D maybe TRBD1 (6 bases). The CDR3 totals 16 residues. V was clipped by 2 bases and J by 0 bases, with 11 bases between them. CDR1 and CDR2 from the germline V gene are SGHTA and FQGTGA. CDR3 protein: CASSLGGSPSGNTIYF. The CDR3 DNA reads TGTGCCAGCAGCTTAGGGGGCAGTCCCTCTGGAAACACCATATATTTT.

V is TRBV10-3 and J is TRBJ1-1; D unclear. Germline V gene lookup returns CDR1 ENHRY and CDR2 SYGVKD. Deletions cut 5 bases from V and 2 bases from J, with 9 bases between. This CDR3 is 13 amino acids long. The CDR3: CAISSGSNTEAFF. CDR3 sequence (DNA): TGTGCCATCAGTTCGGGATCAAACACTGAAGCTTTCTTT.

The chain is built from TRBV18 and TRBJ1-5; D is ambiguous. Trimming removed 4 bases at V and 1 base at J, with 8 bases between. There are 14 residues in the CDR3. CDR1 is KGHSH and CDR2 is LQKENI in the germline V gene. The CDR3 region is CASSQDLSNQPQHF. The CDR3 DNA follows: TGTGCCAGCTCACAGGACTTAAGCAATCAGCCCCAGCATTTT. Variable domain in full (rest from reference TRBV18 and TRBJ1-5): NAGVMQNPRHLVRRRGQEARLRCSPMKGHSHVYWYRQLPEEGLKFMVYLQKENIIDESGMPKERFSAEFPKEGPSILRIQQVVRGDSAAYFCASSQDLSNQPQHFGDGTRLSIL.

The rearrangement joins TRBV27 to TRBJ2-7; a possible D gene is TRBD2 (6 bases). The CDR3 loop spans 14 amino acids. Trimming removed 2 bases at V and 3 bases at J, with 11 bases between. Germline CDR1 reads MNHEY; CDR2 reads SMNVEV (reference sequence). CDR3 coding DNA: TGTGCCAGCAGTTTAAAGGGCGGGGACTACGAGCAGTACTTC. This translates into CASSLKGGDYEQYF.

This chain joins TRBV29-1 and TRBJ1-4; D remains unclear. Germline-derived CDR1 and CDR2 are SQVTM and ANQGSEA. Trimming took off 4 bases at V and 10 bases at J, with 13 bases between the two ends. This CDR3 comprises 12 residues. This CDR3 reads CSVADLGGKLFF. As DNA, the CDR3 is TGCAGCGTTGCGGACTTGGGTGGAAAACTGTTTTTT. The full variable domain, completed using reference TRBV29-1 and TRBJ1-4, is SAVISQKPSRDICQRGTSLTIQCQVDSQVTMMFWYRQQPGQSLTLIATANQGSEATYESGFVIDKFPISRPNLTFSTLTVSNMSPEDSSIYLCSVADLGGKLFFGSGTQLSVL.

J is TRBJ2-1 and V is TRBV5-1; 10 positions agree with TRBD2. V trimming: 0 bases; J trimming: 7 bases; junction bases outside the gene matches: 7. Germline V gives CDR1 SGHRS, CDR2 YFSETQ. This CDR3 comprises 16 residues. The CDR3 reads CASSLVPSGSVNEQFF. CDR3 DNA sequence: TGCGCCAGCAGCTTGGTCCCTAGCGGGAGTGTTAATGAGCAGTTCTTC.